These 6 T cell receptor beta chains were all obtained from the same sample, sequenced in a study of shared clonotypes between healthy human individuals. Produced via immunoSEQ multiplex PCR; TCRdb's table is partial and in-frame only. The data hold approximately 1.5 million clones, with approximately 98.5% observed a single time. The sequenced sample was naive CD4+ T cells sorted from blood. Subset of the sample: CD45RA+ positively selected. The receptors derive from a man aged 25 to 45 in good health.

The DNA for the CDR3 is TGTGCCAGCAGCCGCTATAGACAGGTTGAGATGAACACTGAAGCTTTCTTT. Protein sequence: CASSRYRQVEMNTEAFF. The genes are TRBV14 and TRBJ1-1; D perhaps matches TRBD1 (6 bases). Germline-derived CDR1 and CDR2 are SGHDN and FVKESK. CDR3 size: 17 residues. Trimming shortened V by 4 bases and J by 0 bases, and 18 bases separated the two germline ends.

CDR3 region: CASSSLQGDSYNEQFF. CDR3 sequence (DNA): TGCGCCAGCAGCTCGCTACAGGGAGACTCCTACAATGAGCAGTTCTTC. V is TRBV5-1 and J is TRBJ2-1; weak D call: TRBD1 (6 bases). The CDR3 has 16 amino acids. Germline V gene data show CDR1 as SGHRS and CDR2 as YFSETQ. V was pared by 3 bases and J by 0 bases, with 13 bases between.

This sequence joins TRBV5-1 and TRBJ2-3; TRBD2 matches 8 bases. The CDR3 loop spans 16 amino acids. CDR1 is SGHRS, CDR2 YFSETQ, per germline. With V trimmed by 1 base and J by 1 base, 5 bases remained unmatched. As DNA, the CDR3 is TGCGCCAGCAGCTTGATACGGCGGGAGGGCACAGATACGCAGTATTTT. Translation gives CASSLIRREGTDTQYF.

The chain carries TRBV6-5 and TRBJ1-1, with D unresolved. Between the trimmed V and J ends, which lost 0 bases and 0 bases, there was a span of 8 bases. Germline CDR1 MNHEY, CDR2 SVGAGI. The CDR3 has 15 residues. The CDR3 DNA sequence: TGTGCCAGCAGTTACTCTTGGGGAATGAACACTGAAGCTTTCTTT. This codes for CASSYSWGMNTEAFF.

The chain recombines TRBV5-4 with TRBJ2-2, with D maybe TRBD1 (5 bases). V shed 0 bases and J shed 1 base, with 7 bases lying between them. The CDR3 loop spans 15 amino acids. Germline CDR1 is SGHNT and CDR2 is YYREEE (reference sequence). The CDR3 loop reads CASSLGRGNTGELFF. The CDR3 coding sequence is TGTGCCAGCAGCTTGGGTAGGGGGAACACCGGGGAGCTGTTTTTT.

The gene calls are TRBV11-2 and TRBJ1-1; unclear D gene. Deletions cut 1 base from V and 0 bases from J, with 9 bases between. The CDR3 extends over 15 amino acids. Germline V CDR1 and CDR2: SGHAT, FQNNGV. The CDR3 bases are TGTGCCAGCAGCTTAGTAGGCAGACTGAACACTGAAGCTTTCTTT. Translating gives CASSLVGRLNTEAFF. The entire variable domain, with the rest obtained from reference TRBV11-2 and TRBJ1-1, is as follows: EAGVAQSPRYKIIEKRQSVAFWCNPISGHATLYWYQQILGQGPKLLIQFQNNGVVDDSQLPKDRFSAERLKGVDSTLKIQPAKLEDSAVYLCASSLVGRLNTEAFFGQGTRLTVV.